This TCR beta chain was sequenced in a study of Tregs in tolerant kidney transplant recipients (dated by TCRdb to 2018 to 2020). Turning to the overall study: The study applied TCRbeta sequencing to find donor-specific regulatory T cells before combined kidney and bone marrow transplantation and then followed those same cells after transplant. In 3 healthy controls, several methods of expanding Tregs specific for an allogeneic donor were compared by TCRbeta repertoire sequencing.

What the authors observed across the whole study: Because only a small number of patients were included, the study had limitations, and the results will need to be validated in larger populations as well as under other immunosuppression protocols. Biological reproducibility was not directly addressed, though technical replication error appeared minimal. Expanding Tregs with activated donor B cells appeared to identify the most biologically relevant and donor-specific TCRbeta repertoire.

Thawed PBMCs were FACS-sorted into unstimulated Tregs (CD4+CD25+CD127-), CD4+ non-Tregs (CD4+CD25-), CD4 cells and CD8 cells. Healthy control blood was obtained either as purchased buffy coats or from healthy volunteers. Healthy control blood was processed to PBMCs by Ficoll density gradient and cryopreserved, and patient PBMCs were collected before and after transplant. A remark on this clone: Its antigen specificity is not known. Base qualities are not recorded, but no much larger clone differs from it by a single base.

Genomic DNA was extracted from sorted cells with the QIAGEN DNeasy Blood and Tissue Kit for TCRbeta CDR3 sequencing. High-throughput TCRbeta CDR3 sequencing, including PCR amplification with bias correction and internal controls, was performed commercially through immunoSEQ. As for the original processing: Unique productive TCRbeta sequences were defined by CDR3 nucleotide sequence where primers matched, and otherwise by CDR3 amino acid sequence together with Vbeta and Jbeta genes. To correct for sorting error, sequences found in more than one sorted population at a frequency ratio of 2:1 or less were discarded, and the remaining shared sequences were assigned to the population with the higher frequency. A sequence was defined as donor-reactive if the sequence was expanded at least 5-fold in CFSE-low cells compared with unstimulated cells and had a frequency of at least 0.01% in CFSE-low cells. Repertoire divergence was quantified by Jensen-Shannon divergence calculated from the top 100 TCRbeta sequences ranked by frequency. For samples with multiple sequencing runs, sorting error was corrected in each run separately before the runs were combined. TCRdb retrieved this table from immuneACCESS and kept in-frame rearrangements only. Not all clones are present; in checked studies, unresolved V genes account for under half, and no reason is known for the remainder. V, J and clone size are taken as reported in that table, and D and trimming were inferred from the DNA itself. Present in this sample are tens of thousands of clones, roughly nine tenths of which were seen just once. The top ten clones comprise about 4.9% of the sample.

The germline V gene (reference sequence) supplies CDR1 LNHNV and CDR2 YYDKDF. The CDR3 starts with the cysteine, ends with the phenylalanine, and has 15 residues. The sequence is cut down to CDR3 DNA, 45 bases in frame from base 1. V loses 1 base of germline sequence and J loses 4 bases, and the interval between the two ends is 10 bases. The source is a human donor in good health. Rearrangement joined TRBV15 to TRBJ2-2; the D gene is not confidently resolved. Sequenced: CD8+ T cells from blood. The sequence in DNA is TGTGCCACCAGCAGAGGAGTACGCGGCACCGGGGAGCTGTTTTTT. Its coded protein is CATSRGVRGTGELFF.